The 22 T cell receptor beta chains below come from one sample, sequenced in a study of response to subunit inactivated influenza vaccine. TCRdb re-called the RT-PCR reads through MiXCR, storing one row per CDR3 protein. Of 650,000 to 700,000 distinct CDR3 sequences listed, 15% to 19% are singletons. The sample consisted of PBMCs from blood, taken roughly 12 days after vaccination. The receptors come from a man in his forties or fifties who received an inactivated influenza vaccine.

This clonotype was observed at least ten times. The chain recombines TRBV12-3 or TRBV12-4 with TRBJ2-1; D unresolved. V lost 1 base to trimming and J lost 0 bases, with 7 bases between them. The CDR3 is 15 residues long. CDR3 loop: CASSLGDSSYNEQFF. In nucleotides, the CDR3 is TGTGCCAGCAGTTTAGGAGATTCCTCCTACAATGAGCAGTTCTTC.

The rearrangement joins TRBV20-1 to TRBJ1-5; D might be TRBD1 (6 bases). This CDR3 comprises 14 residues. CDR1 and CDR2 (germline): DFQATT, SNEGSKA (reference sequence). Trimming shortened V by 5 bases and J by 3 bases, and 14 bases separated the two germline ends. This CDR3 is CSASGQHLNQPQHF. Written as DNA, the CDR3 is TGCAGTGCTTCAGGACAGCACCTCAATCAGCCCCAGCATTTT.

There are a few counts of this clonotype. V is TRBV7-2 and J is TRBJ1-2, with D unresolved. The CDR3 runs to 17 residues. CDR1 is SGHTA, CDR2 FQGNSA, per germline. Trimming cost V 1 base and J 0 bases, with 15 bases left between them. CDR3 nucleotides: TGTGCCAGCAGCTTAGTCGCGTCGGGAAGCGCTAACTATGGCTACACCTTC. Translated: CASSLVASGSANYGYTF. The whole variable domain, filled in from reference TRBV7-2 and TRBJ1-2, reads GAGVSQSPSNKVTEKGKDVELRCDPISGHTALYWYRQSLGQGLEFLIYFQGNSAPDKSGLPSDRFSAERTGGSVSTLTIQRTQQEDSAVYLCASSLVASGSANYGYTFGSGTRLTVV.

The V call is TRBV5-6, the J call TRBJ2-7; TRBD1 matches 8 bases. CDR3 length equals 15 residues. Germline values: CDR1 SGHDT, CDR2 YYEEEE. Germline trimming cut 5 bases from V and 0 bases from J; bases unmatched to any gene: 7. CDR3 nucleotide sequence: TGTGCCAGCAGTGAAGCAGGACAGGGCTCCTACGAGCAGTACTTC. It is translated as CASSEAGQGSYEQYF.

This clonotype was observed a few times. V usage is TRBV5-1 and J usage is TRBJ2-7; D is unresolved. CDR3 length: 14 amino acids. Germline assignment: CDR1 SGHRS and CDR2 YFSETQ. V was cut by 4 bases and J by 4 bases, with 15 bases left in between. The CDR3 spells CASSPPNSPYEQYF. The CDR3 DNA follows: TGCGCCAGCAGCCCGCCCAACAGCCCTTACGAGCAGTACTTC. Full variable domain (missing parts from reference TRBV5-1 and TRBJ2-7): KAGVTQTPRYLIKTRGQQVTLSCSPISGHRSVSWYQQTPGQGLQFLFEYFSETQRNKGNFPGRFSGRQFSNSRSEMNVSTLELGDSALYLCASSPPNSPYEQYFGPGTRLTVT.

The J gene is TRBJ2-6, the V gene TRBV15; no definite D call. Germline assignment: CDR1 LNHNV and CDR2 YYDKDF (reference sequence). V lost 0 bases to trimming and J lost 2 bases, with 5 bases between them. The CDR3 loop spans 15 amino acids. CDR3 sequence: CATSREVPGANVLTF. In DNA form, the CDR3 reads TGTGCCACCAGCAGAGAGGTGCCTGGGGCCAACGTCCTGACTTTC.

Written as DNA, the CDR3 is TGTGCCAGCAGCTTCGTGACGGGGGTCCAAGAGACCCAGTACTTC. Translation: CASSFVTGVQETQYF. The rearrangement joins TRBV7-2 to TRBJ2-5, with TRBD2 as a possible D gene (6 bases). This CDR3 is 15 amino acids long. Trimming left V 3 bases short and J 1 base short, with 12 bases between. Germline V CDR1 and CDR2: SGHTA, FQGNSA.

This clonotype was counted between two and nine times. The J gene is TRBJ2-5, the V gene TRBV29-1; 9 bases fit TRBD1. Germline CDR1 and CDR2: SQVTM and ANQGSEA. This CDR3 is built from 13 residues. Trimming at V came to 7 bases and at J to 1 base, leaving 4 bases not matched to a gene. CDR3 coding DNA: TGCAGCGGTCGACAGGGGGGCCAAGAGACCCAGTACTTC. It yields the protein CSGRQGGQETQYF.

This sequence joins TRBV12-3 or TRBV12-4 and TRBJ2-7; 12 nucleotides agree with TRBD2. V lost 4 bases, J lost 1 base, and 5 bases stayed unmatched. The CDR3 extends over 16 amino acids. The CDR3 nucleotides read TGTGCCAGCAGTTCCCTAGGGACTAGCGGGTCCTACGAGCAGTACTTC. This translates into CASSSLGTSGSYEQYF.

This sequence joins TRBV20-1 and TRBJ2-1; TRBD2 agrees at 9 bases. The V gene end was trimmed by 3 bases and the J gene end by 4 bases; junction bases not matched to a gene: 10. The length of the CDR3 is 16 residues. Germline V gene data show CDR1 as DFQATT and CDR2 as SNEGSKA (reference sequence). The CDR3 spells CSARGETSGQYNEQFF. The CDR3 DNA sequence: TGCAGTGCTAGGGGGGAGACTAGCGGACAATACAATGAGCAGTTCTTC.

This chain uses TRBV5-1 with TRBJ2-7, with a tentative D call TRBD2 (5 bases). The ends were cut back, 3 bases at V and 3 bases at J, with 13 bases in the middle. This CDR3 has 14 amino acids. From germline, CDR1 is SGHRS and CDR2 YFSETQ. The CDR3 DNA reads as TGCGCCAGCAGCTCTTTCGGGATTAACTACGAGCAGTACTTC. It encodes CASSSFGINYEQYF.

This clonotype has just a few counts. The chain has TRBV29-1 and TRBJ2-6; D may be TRBD1 or TRBD2 (6 bases each). The CDR3 runs to 14 residues. V was pared by 2 bases and J by 4 bases, with 9 bases between. The V gene's germline CDR1 is SQVTM and CDR2 ANQGSEA. The CDR3 coding sequence is TGCAGCGTTGAATCGGGGGCCGGGGCCAACGTCCTGACTTTC. Translating it yields CSVESGAGANVLTF. Combining the CDR3 with reference TRBV29-1 and TRBJ2-6 gives the whole variable domain SAVISQKPSRDICQRGTSLTIQCQVDSQVTMMFWYRQQPGQSLTLIATANQGSEATYESGFVIDKFPISRPNLTFSTLTVSNMSPEDSSIYLCSVESGAGANVLTFGAGSRLTVL.

This clonotype was detected a few times. V and J are TRBV3-1 and TRBJ2-1, with a tentative D call TRBD2 (6 bases). This CDR3 spans 12 amino acids. Trimming took off 2 bases at V and 10 bases at J, with 9 bases between the two ends. CDR1 and CDR2 (germline): LGHDT, YNNKEL (reference sequence). In DNA, the CDR3 is TGTGCCAGCAGCCAATGGGGGGAAGAGCAGTTCTTC. Amino acids: CASSQWGEEQFF.

CDR3 coding DNA: TGCGCCAGCAGCCAACAACAGGGAATCGGTGAGACCCAGTACTTC. As protein: CASSQQQGIGETQYF. The gene calls are TRBV4-3 and TRBJ2-5; tentative D call: TRBD1 (6 bases). Trimming pared 2 bases from V and 5 bases from J, leaving 15 bases between. CDR3 length: 15 residues. Germline assignment: CDR1 LGHNA and CDR2 YSLEER.

This clonotype has at least ten counts. The J gene is TRBJ2-2, the V gene TRBV5-1; D not certain. This CDR3 spans 11 amino acids. V lost 4 bases and J lost 8, with 6 bases in between. CDR1 and CDR2 (germline): SGHRS, YFSETQ. The CDR3 protein is CASSATGELFF. For the CDR3, the DNA is TGCGCCAGCAGCGCGACAGGGGAGCTGTTTTTT.

The chain combines TRBV7-2 with TRBJ2-7; D may be TRBD1 or TRBD2 (6 bases each). This CDR3 region has 15 residues. V gave up 1 base and J gave up 3 bases, with 13 bases separating them. Germline CDR1 SGHTA, CDR2 FQGNSA. This chain's CDR3 is CASSLEEGVLYEQYF. The DNA for the CDR3 is TGTGCCAGCAGCTTAGAGGAGGGGGTGCTCTACGAGCAGTACTTC.

This clonotype has a count of ten or more. The chain couples TRBV5-5 to TRBJ2-1, with 10 bases lining up with TRBD1. This CDR3 is built from 15 residues. Unmatched junction bases numbered 15, after V lost 3 bases and J lost 15 bases. Germline V lookup: CDR1 SGHKS, CDR2 YYEKEE (reference sequence). CDR3 protein: CASSWRSTGGQNRFF. The DNA for the CDR3 is TGTGCCAGCAGCTGGCGGTCGACAGGGGGCCAAAACCGGTTCTTC.

This clonotype was detected a few times. V is TRBV12-3 or TRBV12-4 and J is TRBJ1-1; no firm D call. V was clipped by 6 bases and J by 0 bases, with 11 bases between them. This CDR3 contains 14 residues. The CDR3 nucleotides are TGTGCCAGCAGCCCCGAGGGAGTGAACACTGAAGCTTTCTTT. As protein: CASSPEGVNTEAFF.

This clonotype was seen only a few times. The rearrangement joins TRBV6-2 or TRBV6-3 to TRBJ2-1, with D perhaps matching TRBD2 (5 bases). The CDR3 loop spans 16 amino acids. Trimming took off 0 bases at V and 3 bases at J, with 12 bases between the two ends. Germline CDR1 reads MNHEY; CDR2 reads SVGEGT. Written as DNA, the CDR3 is TGTGCCAGCAGTTACTCGATTGGAACTAGCTACAATGAGCAGTTCTTC. It translates to CASSYSIGTSYNEQFF.

This clonotype was seen a handful of times. The gene calls are TRBV6-5 and TRBJ2-1, with 11 bases aligning to TRBD2. CDR3 length: 16 amino acids. Per germline, CDR1 MNHEY and CDR2 SVGAGI. Trimming removed 0 bases from V and 7 bases from J; junction bases left unmatched: 5. The chain's CDR3 is CASSYSILAGVNEQFF. CDR3 nucleotide sequence: TGTGCCAGCAGTTACTCGATACTAGCGGGAGTGAATGAGCAGTTCTTC.

The sample holds many counts of this clonotype. J is TRBJ2-7 and V is TRBV27, with 7 bases matching TRBD1. Germline CDR1 is MNHEY and CDR2 is SMNVEV (reference sequence). The CDR3 runs to 14 residues. Losses at the gene ends were 5 bases for V and 3 bases for J; bases not matched to a gene: 7. DNA of the CDR3: TGTGCCAGCAGTGTGTACACAGGGGACTACGAGCAGTACTTC. Residues: CASSVYTGDYEQYF.

This clonotype was counted only a few times. The gene calls are TRBV6-1 and TRBJ1-6, with unresolved D. Germline values: CDR1 MNHNS, CDR2 SASEGT. The V gene lost 6 bases and the J gene lost 7 bases, with 10 bases spanning the gap. This CDR3 is 13 amino acids long. In nucleotides, the CDR3 is TGTGCCAGCAGAGGGAATAGGAATTCACCCCTCCACTTT. Its translation: CASRGNRNSPLHF.